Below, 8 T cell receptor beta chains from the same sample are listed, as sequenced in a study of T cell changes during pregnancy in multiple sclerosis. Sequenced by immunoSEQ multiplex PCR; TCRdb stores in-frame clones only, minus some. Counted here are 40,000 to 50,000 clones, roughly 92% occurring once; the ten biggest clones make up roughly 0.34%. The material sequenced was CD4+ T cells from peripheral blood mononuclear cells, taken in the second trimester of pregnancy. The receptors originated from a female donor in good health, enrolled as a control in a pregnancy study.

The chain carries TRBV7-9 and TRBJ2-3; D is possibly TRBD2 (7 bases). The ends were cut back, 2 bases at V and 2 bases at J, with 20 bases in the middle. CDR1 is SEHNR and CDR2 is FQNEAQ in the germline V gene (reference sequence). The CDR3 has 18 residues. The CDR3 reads CASSLPGGTGRATDTQYF. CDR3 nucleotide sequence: TGTGCCAGCAGCTTACCGGGGGGCACGGGCAGGGCCACAGATACGCAGTATTTT.

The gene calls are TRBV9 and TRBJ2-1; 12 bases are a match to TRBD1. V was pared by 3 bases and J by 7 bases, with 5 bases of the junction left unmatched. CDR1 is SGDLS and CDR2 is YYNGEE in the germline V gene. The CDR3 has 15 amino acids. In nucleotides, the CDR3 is TGTGCCAGCAGCGGGGGACAGGGGGCTGTGAATGAGCAGTTCTTC. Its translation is CASSGGQGAVNEQFF. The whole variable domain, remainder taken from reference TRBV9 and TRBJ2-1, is DSGVTQTPKHLITATGQRVTLRCSPRSGDLSVYWYQQSLDQGLQFLIQYYNGEERAKGNILERFSAQQFPDLHSELNLSSLELGDSALYFCASSGGQGAVNEQFFGPGTRLTVL.

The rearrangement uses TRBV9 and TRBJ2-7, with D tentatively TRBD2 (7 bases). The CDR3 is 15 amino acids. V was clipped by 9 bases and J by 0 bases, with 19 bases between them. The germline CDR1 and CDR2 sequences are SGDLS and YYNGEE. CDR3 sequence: CATTRGADPSYEQYF. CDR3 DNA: TGTGCCACCACACGGGGGGCCGACCCCTCCTACGAGCAGTACTTC.

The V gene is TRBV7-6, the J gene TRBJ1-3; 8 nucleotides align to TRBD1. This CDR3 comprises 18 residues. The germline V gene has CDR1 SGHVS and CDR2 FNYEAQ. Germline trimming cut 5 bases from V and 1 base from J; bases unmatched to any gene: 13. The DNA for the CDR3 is TGTGCCAGCAGCCCTGGACAGGGAGGAAGCCTTTCTGGAAACACCATATATTTT. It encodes CASSPGQGGSLSGNTIYF.

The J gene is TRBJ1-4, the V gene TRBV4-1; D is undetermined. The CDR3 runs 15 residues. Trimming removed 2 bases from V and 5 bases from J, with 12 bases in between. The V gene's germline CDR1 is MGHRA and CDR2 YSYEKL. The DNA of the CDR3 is TGCGCCAGCAGCCAATGGACCGGGAAGAATGAAAAACTGTTTTTT. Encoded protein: CASSQWTGKNEKLFF.

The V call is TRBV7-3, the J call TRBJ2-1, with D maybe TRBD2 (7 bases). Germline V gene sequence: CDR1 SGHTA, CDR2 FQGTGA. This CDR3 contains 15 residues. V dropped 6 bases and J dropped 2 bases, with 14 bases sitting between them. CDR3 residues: CASSRRGGPYNEQFF. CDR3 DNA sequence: TGTGCCAGCAGTCGAAGGGGGGGCCCCTACAATGAGCAGTTCTTC.

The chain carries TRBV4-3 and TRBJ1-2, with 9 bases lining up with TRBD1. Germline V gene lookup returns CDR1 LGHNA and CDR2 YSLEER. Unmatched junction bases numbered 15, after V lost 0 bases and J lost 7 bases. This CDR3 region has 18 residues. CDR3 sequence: CASSQDLGTGTAAGGYTF. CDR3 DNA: TGCGCCAGCAGCCAAGATCTTGGGACAGGGACGGCTGCTGGTGGCTACACCTTC.

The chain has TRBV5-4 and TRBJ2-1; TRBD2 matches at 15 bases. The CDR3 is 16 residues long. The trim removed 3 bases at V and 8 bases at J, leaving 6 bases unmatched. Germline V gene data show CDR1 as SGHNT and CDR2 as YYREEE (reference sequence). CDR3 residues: CASSSGLAGGPHEQFF. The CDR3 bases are TGTGCCAGCAGCTCCGGACTAGCGGGGGGGCCACATGAGCAGTTCTTC.